A single sample is the source of the 14 T cell receptor beta chains below, sequenced in a study of PD-1 blockade in classical Hodgkin lymphoma. This table comes from immunoSEQ multiplex PCR, and its TCRdb copy is limited to in-frame clones, with some not included. The sample has approximately 24,000 clones; 82% are singletons. Each patient's relapse followed autologous stem cell transplantation, and brentuximab vedotin exposure varied. The sequenced sample was peripheral blood mononuclear cells (PBMCs), obtained before the second cycle of nivolumab. The receptors shown here come from a human donor with classical Hodgkin lymphoma.

This chain joins TRBV6-4 and TRBJ1-5, with TRBD1 matching 8 bases. Germline assignment: CDR1 MRHNA and CDR2 SNTAGT. The length of the CDR3 is 14 residues. V trimming: 5 bases; J trimming: 7 bases; junction bases outside the gene matches: 7. The CDR3 DNA is TGTGCCAGCAGTCCCAGGGGGCTGAAGCAGCCCCAGCATTTT. It is translated as CASSPRGLKQPQHF.

This sequence joins TRBV9 and TRBJ1-1; no definite D call. Trimming removed 0 bases from V and 4 bases from J, with 10 bases in between. The CDR3 loop spans 14 amino acids. CDR1 and CDR2 (germline): SGDLS, YYNGEE. The CDR3 DNA follows: TGTGCCAGCAGCGTAGAAGGGTTCGGCACTGAAGCTTTCTTT. It yields the protein CASSVEGFGTEAFF.

In the case of this clone: Other DNA sequences of this sample code for an identical CDR3. The chain joins TRBV6-1 to TRBJ1-6; possibly TRBD1 for D (5 bases). CDR3 length: 13 residues. Trimming pared 11 bases from V and 6 bases from J, leaving 14 bases between. Germline CDR1 reads MNHNS; CDR2 reads SASEGT. CDR3 coding DNA: TGTGCCTTGAGGTCGGGGCCTAATTCACCCCTCCACTTT. Amino acids: CALRSGPNSPLHF.

The V gene is TRBV4-1, the J gene TRBJ2-1; TRBD2 matches 7 bases. This CDR3 spans 15 amino acids. Trimming took 4 bases from V and 1 from J; bases not matched to a gene: 4. Germline values: CDR1 MGHRA, CDR2 YSYEKL. The CDR3 loop is CASSPGGGSYNEQFF. CDR3 bases: TGCGCCAGCAGCCCGGGCGGGGGATCCTACAATGAGCAGTTCTTC.

V is TRBV5-6 and J is TRBJ2-7; no firm D call. The CDR3 has 11 amino acids. CDR1 and CDR2 from the germline V gene are SGHDT and YYEEEE. Between the trimmed V and J ends, which lost 0 bases and 7 bases, there was a span of 5 bases. CDR3: CASSLGPEQYF. The DNA for the CDR3 is TGTGCCAGCAGCTTGGGTCCAGAGCAGTACTTC.

This rearrangement joins TRBV10-3 to TRBJ2-5, with D maybe TRBD1 (6 bases). The CDR3 is made up of 14 amino acids. Trimming removed 6 bases from V and 2 bases from J, with 13 bases in between. CDR1 is ENHRY and CDR2 is SYGVKD in the germline V gene. CDR3 DNA: TGTGCCATCAGCCTACAGGGAGTACAAGAGACCCAGTACTTC. Translating it yields CAISLQGVQETQYF.

The rearrangement uses TRBV5-4 and TRBJ1-2; possibly TRBD1 for D (6 bases). This CDR3 region has 17 residues. Germline assignment: CDR1 SGHNT and CDR2 YYREEE (reference sequence). V lost 7 bases and J 0 bases, leaving 22 bases between the germline ends. The CDR3 spells CASGWDTDFDTNYGYTF. The CDR3 coding sequence is TGTGCCAGCGGGTGGGACACCGACTTTGATACTAACTATGGCTACACCTTC.

The chain recombines TRBV6-6 with TRBJ2-7; 11 positions agree with TRBD1. V lost 0 bases, J lost 1 base, and 2 bases stayed unmatched. The CDR3 runs to 16 residues. Germline-derived CDR1 and CDR2 are MNHNY and SVGAGI (reference sequence). This CDR3 reads CASSYSRDRGSYEQYF. Here the CDR3 DNA reads TGTGCCAGCAGTTACTCGAGGGACAGGGGGTCCTACGAGCAGTACTTC.

V and J are TRBV10-3 and TRBJ2-6; D is ambiguous. The germline V gene encodes CDR1 ENHRY and CDR2 SYGVKD. The CDR3 loop spans 15 amino acids. Trimming left V 2 bases short and J 1 base short, with 6 bases between. As DNA, the CDR3 is TGTGCCATCAGTGAGGGGGTTTCTGGGGCCAACGTCCTGACTTTC. It translates to CAISEGVSGANVLTF.

The rearrangement uses TRBV27 and TRBJ2-3; D gene uncertain. Trimming removed 4 bases at V and 6 bases at J, with 5 bases between. CDR1 is MNHEY, CDR2 SMNVEV, per germline (reference sequence). This CDR3 is built from 11 residues. The chain's CDR3 is CASSSYDTQYF. Written as DNA, the CDR3 is TGTGCCAGCAGTTCTTATGATACGCAGTATTTT.

The chain has TRBV4-3 and TRBJ2-6; D gene ambiguous. V dropped 0 bases and J dropped 2 bases, with 8 bases sitting between them. The CDR3 spans 16 residues. Per the germline V gene, CDR1 is LGHNA and CDR2 is YSLEER. The CDR3 sequence is CASSQDEGTGANVLTF. The CDR3 DNA is TGCGCCAGCAGCCAAGATGAAGGAACTGGGGCCAACGTCCTGACTTTC.

The genes are TRBV30 and TRBJ1-3; D not certain. V lost 2 bases to trimming and J lost 0 bases, with 14 bases between them. The germline gives CDR1 GTSNPN, CDR2 SVGIG (reference sequence). The CDR3 is 16 amino acids. CDR3: CAWSWVAGSSGNTIYF. The DNA for the CDR3 is TGTGCCTGGAGTTGGGTCGCTGGAAGCTCTGGAAACACCATATATTTT. Full variable domain (outside the CDR3, taken from reference TRBV30 and TRBJ1-3): SQTIHQWPATLVQPVGSPLSLECTVEGTSNPNLYWYRQAAGRGLQLLFYSVGIGQISSEVPQNLSASRPQDRQFILSSKKLLLSDSGFYLCAWSWVAGSSGNTIYFGEGSWLTVV.

This clone was recorded a few times. The chain uses TRBV4-1 and TRBJ2-2, with D hard to call. The CDR3 covers 15 residues. The V gene lost 0 bases and the J gene lost 0 bases, with 5 bases spanning the gap. Germline lookup yields CDR1 MGHRA and CDR2 YSYEKL. The CDR3 sequence is CASSQDWANTGELFF. In DNA form, the CDR3 reads TGCGCCAGCAGCCAAGACTGGGCGAACACCGGGGAGCTGTTTTTT.

V usage is TRBV5-4 and J usage is TRBJ2-1; D uncertain. With 4 bases removed from V and 0 bases from J, the gap between germline ends came to 8 bases. Germline V CDR1 and CDR2: SGHNT, YYREEE (reference sequence). The CDR3 is 14 amino acids. The CDR3 region has the DNA TGTGCCAGCAGCACTTCCCACTCCTACAATGAGCAGTTCTTC. Encoded protein: CASSTSHSYNEQFF. The full variable domain, with the rest looked up from reference TRBV5-4 and TRBJ2-1, is ETGVTQSPTHLIKTRGQQVTLRCSSQSGHNTVSWYQQALGQGPQFIFQYYREEENGRGNFPPRFSGLQFPNYSSELNVNALELDDSALYLCASSTSHSYNEQFFGPGTRLTVL.